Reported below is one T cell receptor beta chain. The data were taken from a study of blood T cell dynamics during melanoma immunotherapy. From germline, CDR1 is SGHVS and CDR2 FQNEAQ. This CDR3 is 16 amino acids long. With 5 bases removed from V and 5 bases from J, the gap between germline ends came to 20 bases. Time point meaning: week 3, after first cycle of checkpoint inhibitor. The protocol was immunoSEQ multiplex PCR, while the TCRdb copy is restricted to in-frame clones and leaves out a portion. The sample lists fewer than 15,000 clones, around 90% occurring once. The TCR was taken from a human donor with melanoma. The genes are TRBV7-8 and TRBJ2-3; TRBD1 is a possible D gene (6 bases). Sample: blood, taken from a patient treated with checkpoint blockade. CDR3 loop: CASSLGAGARGDTQYF. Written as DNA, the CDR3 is TGTGCCAGCAGCCTAGGGGCGGGTGCCAGGGGAGATACGCAGTATTTT.